This T cell receptor (beta chain) originates from a study of blood T cell repertoires in COVID-19. Study in general: Acute and convalescent COVID-19 samples came from the United States, Italy and Spain. T cells, B-cell-depleted T cells, or PBMCs supplied cDNA or gDNA.

The germline V and J ends were trimmed by 4 bases and 0 bases, with 7 bases remaining between them. This CDR3 is built from 15 residues. The germline gives CDR1 ENHRY, CDR2 SYGVKD. Clones were sequenced by immunoSEQ multiplex PCR, and TCRdb holds only the in-frame ones, with some missing. The sample consists of about 400,000 clones, about 87% of them appearing once. The TCR originated in a human donor in a cohort sampled during active COVID-19. The chain combines TRBV10-3 with TRBJ2-6; TRBD2 is a possible D gene (5 bases). What was sequenced was peripheral blood. The CDR3 region has the DNA TGTGCCATCAGTGGTGGGAGCTCTGGGGCCAACGTCCTGACTTTC. Protein: CAISGGSSGANVLTF.